The 32 T cell receptor beta chains given below trace back to one sample, sequenced in a study of regulatory T cells in long-lasting Graves disease. iRepertoire HTBI primers and Arm-PCR of CDR3 regions built TCR beta libraries. TCRdb re-derived calls from the multiplex PCR reads in MiXCR, one entry per CDR3 protein. The sample carries about 560,000 distinct CDR3 sequences, about 15% recorded once. Time point given: newly diagnosed GD, antithyroid drugs for less than 3 months. RNA from PBMCs was the source of the TCR library. The sample also formed part of further work on T cells in Graves' hyperthyroidism and ophthalmopathy.

The specimen comprised peripheral blood mononuclear cells (PBMCs), sampled at new diagnosis, from a patient treated with antithyroid drugs. These receptors came from a man aged 18-30 years with Graves disease.

This clonotype showed up many times. CDR3 DNA: TGTGCCTGGAGACTTAAGTTGGGGGGGGAAGCTTTCTTT. It encodes CAWRLKLGGEAFF. The chain is built from TRBV30 and TRBJ1-1; TRBD1 might be the D (5 bases). Germline assignment: CDR1 GTSNPN and CDR2 SVGIG (reference sequence). This CDR3 is built from 13 residues. The V end was cut by 3 bases, the J end by 8 bases, with 16 bases between.

The genes are TRBV10-3 and TRBJ2-3, with 9 bases fitting TRBD2. The CDR3 consists of 16 residues. Germline CDR1 and CDR2: ENHRY and SYGVKD. V lost 6 bases, J lost 2 bases, and 9 bases stayed unmatched. CDR3 in amino acids: CAISATSGLTTDTQYF. The CDR3 DNA reads as TGTGCCATCAGCGCAACTAGCGGGCTGACCACAGATACGCAGTATTTT.

This clonotype was seen ten or more times. V and J are TRBV18 and TRBJ1-1; D is undetermined. The length of the CDR3 is 15 residues. Trimming removed 2 bases at V and 4 bases at J, with 14 bases between. Germline V CDR1 and CDR2: KGHSH, LQKENI. The CDR3 sequence is CASSPGLEGGTEAFF. CDR3 in DNA: TGTGCCAGCTCACCAGGTCTTGAGGGCGGCACTGAAGCTTTCTTT.

The table lists this clonotype with a few counts. This chain links TRBV20-1 with TRBJ2-3; TRBD2 is a possible D gene (7 bases). The J call may not be correct, given that the DNA end is closer to TRBJ2-5. The CDR3 is 16 residues long. Germline-derived CDR1 and CDR2 are DFQATT and SNEGSKA (reference sequence). CDR3 protein: CSATRQASERGETQYF. The DNA for the CDR3 is TGCAGTGCTACTCGACAGGCTTCAGAGCGGGGAGAGACCCAGTACTTC.

The chain joins TRBV20-1 to TRBJ2-2, with 10 bases identical to TRBD2. This CDR3 contains 15 residues. After removal of 7 bases from V and 5 bases from J, the junction contained 10 bases not matched to a gene. The germline V gene encodes CDR1 DFQATT and CDR2 SNEGSKA (reference sequence). The CDR3: CSGQREGLGTGELFF. In DNA form, the CDR3 reads TGCAGTGGTCAGCGGGAGGGCCTAGGAACCGGGGAGCTGTTTTTT.

The table lists this clonotype with a few counts. The V call is TRBV5-1, the J call TRBJ2-5; 8 nucleotides line up with TRBD1. V dropped 4 bases and J dropped 4; count of bases not matched to a gene: 12. The CDR3 is 16 residues long. Germline loops: CDR1 SGHRS, CDR2 YFSETQ. This chain's CDR3 is CASSVTGTGPRETQYF. DNA for the CDR3: TGCGCCAGCAGCGTTACCGGGACAGGACCAAGAGAGACCCAGTACTTC.

This clonotype was detected many times. V is TRBV20-1 and J is TRBJ2-1; D is uncertain. Germline V CDR1 and CDR2: DFQATT, SNEGSKA (reference sequence). The CDR3 is 16 residues long. V was shortened by 6 bases and J by 0 bases, with 18 bases between the two germline ends. Here the CDR3 DNA reads TGCAGTGCCAGGTTTGCCGGGCCTAGCTCCTACAATGAGCAGTTCTTC. Encoded protein: CSARFAGPSSYNEQFF.

This clonotype was observed a handful of times. For the CDR3, the DNA is TGTGCCAGCAGTTCCCTAACACCATCCAACTATGGCTACACCTTC. It yields the protein CASSSLTPSNYGYTF. The V gene is TRBV6-5, the J gene TRBJ1-2; the D is unclear. The germline gives CDR1 MNHEY, CDR2 SVGAGI. The CDR3 has 15 residues. V was pared by 4 bases and J by 2 bases, with 14 bases between.

The V and J genes are TRBV11-2 and TRBJ2-2; 8 positions match TRBD1. CDR1 is SGHAT and CDR2 is FQNNGV in the germline V gene. Unmatched junction bases numbered 4, after V lost 4 bases and J lost 0 bases. The CDR3 is 16 amino acids. The CDR3 loop reads CASSSPRGPNTGELFF. The DNA for the CDR3 is TGTGCCAGCAGCTCCCCCAGGGGGCCGAACACCGGGGAGCTGTTTTTT.

In this sample, this clonotype turned up a few times. The J gene is TRBJ1-3, the V gene TRBV9, with a possible D match to TRBD1 (6 bases). Trimming took 7 bases from V and 0 from J, leaving 17 bases between them. This CDR3 is built from 16 residues. Germline V gives CDR1 SGDLS, CDR2 YYNGEE. The CDR3 sequence: CASSPGGRLSGNTIYF. CDR3 nucleotides: TGTGCCAGCTCCCCGGGGGGGCGACTCTCTGGAAACACCATATATTTT.

There are many counts of this clonotype. CDR3 in DNA: TGTGCCTGGAGTCTCCCGCCCGGGGACAGTGAGATGAACACTGAAGCTTTCTTT. Its translation: CAWSLPPGDSEMNTEAFF. V gene TRBV30 combines with J gene TRBJ1-1, with TRBD1 matching 7 bases. J lost 0 bases, V lost 2 bases, and 15 bases had no gene match. CDR1 GTSNPN and CDR2 SVGIG come from the germline V gene (reference sequence). The CDR3 totals 18 residues.

Only a few counts were recorded for this clonotype. The chain links TRBV13 to TRBJ2-5; 14 bases map to TRBD2. This CDR3 is built from 16 residues. V shed 3 bases and J 3 bases; nucleotides not matched to a gene: 3. The germline V gene has CDR1 PRHDT and CDR2 FYEKMQ (reference sequence). DNA of the CDR3: TGTGCCAGCAGCTTTCGGACTAGCGGGAGGAAAGAGACCCAGTACTTC. Encoded protein: CASSFRTSGRKETQYF.

With regard to this clonotype: A much larger clone differs from this one at a single base, so this may be a read error. The chain links TRBV30 to TRBJ2-1, with D possibly called TRBD1 or TRBD2 (6 bases each). The CDR3 extends over 19 amino acids. Trimming shortened V by 7 bases and J by 0 bases, and 28 bases separated the two germline ends. Germline-derived CDR1 and CDR2 are GTSNPN and SVGIG (reference sequence). The CDR3 DNA reads TGTGCCTTGATCCGCGGGACACGTAAGCCCCCGAGCTCCTACAATGAGCAGTTCTTC. Encoded protein: CALIRGTRKPPSSYNEQFF.

J is TRBJ2-3 and V is TRBV5-1, with 7 bases aligning to TRBD1. Germline values: CDR1 SGHRS, CDR2 YFSETQ. The length of the CDR3 is 17 residues. V was pared by 0 bases and J by 2 bases, with 9 bases of the junction left unmatched. In nucleotides, the CDR3 is TGCGCCAGCAGCTTGGCATTTTCGGACAGGTCCACAGATACGCAGTATTTT. Its protein product is CASSLAFSDRSTDTQYF.

The J gene is TRBJ2-2, the V gene TRBV19, with 7 bases matching TRBD1. The length of the CDR3 is 13 residues. In germline, CDR1 is LNHDA, CDR2 SQIVND (reference sequence). After removal of 8 bases from V and 3 bases from J, the junction contained 3 bases not matched to a gene. This chain's CDR3 is CASYRGDTGELFF. CDR3 nucleotides: TGTGCCAGTTACAGGGGTGACACCGGGGAGCTGTTTTTT.

The sample holds a few counts of this clonotype. This chain joins TRBV9 and TRBJ2-2; TRBD2 agrees at 9 bases. Germline V lookup: CDR1 SGDLS, CDR2 YYNGEE. The CDR3 has 17 amino acids. V lost 2 bases, J lost 6 bases, and 11 bases stayed unmatched. The CDR3 DNA follows: TGTGCCAGCAGCGTCAATAGCGGGAGTTCCGCCCCCGGGGAGCTGTTTTTT. Translation: CASSVNSGSSAPGELFF.

The gene calls are TRBV24-1 and TRBJ1-1; D remains ambiguous. Trimming pared 10 bases from V and 1 base from J, leaving 15 bases between. This CDR3 spans 14 amino acids. From germline, CDR1 is KGHDR and CDR2 SFDVKD. Here the CDR3 DNA reads TGTGCCACGAGCCTAGACGGGAAGAACACTGAAGCTTTCTTT. This sequence encodes CATSLDGKNTEAFF.

The table lists this clonotype with a few counts. This rearrangement joins TRBV3-1 to TRBJ2-2; 10 bases are a match to TRBD2. The trim removed 0 bases at V and 14 bases at J, leaving 12 bases unmatched. CDR3 size: 16 residues. Germline loops: CDR1 LGHDT, CDR2 YNNKEL (reference sequence). CDR3 sequence: CASSQESGRGYGSLFF. CDR3 in DNA: TGTGCCAGCAGCCAAGAAAGCGGGAGGGGGTACGGGAGCCTGTTTTTT.

This chain joins TRBV25-1 and TRBJ2-1, with 7 bases that match TRBD1. The DNA end favors TRBJ2-5, so the J call may be wrong. Per germline, CDR1 MGHDK and CDR2 SYGVNS. The CDR3 covers 15 residues. DNA for the CDR3: TGTGCCAGCAGTGATTTGGGGACAGAGGTGGAGACCCAGTACTTC. This encodes CASSDLGTEVETQYF.

Note on this clonotype: One base away lies a much larger clone, so this may be a sequencing read error. The V gene is TRBV20-1, the J gene TRBJ2-2; D gene uncertain. Germline assignment: CDR1 DFQATT and CDR2 SNEGSKA (reference sequence). The CDR3 is 14 amino acids. V dropped 1 base and J dropped 1 base, with 7 bases sitting between them. CDR3 DNA: TGCAGTGCTAGAGGGTGGCGGAACACCGGGGAGCTGTTTTTT. It encodes CSARGWRNTGELFF.

This chain joins TRBV25-1 and TRBJ2-7; 12 bases match TRBD2. V gave up 4 bases and J gave up 4 bases; unmatched junction bases: 8. From germline, CDR1 is MGHDK and CDR2 SYGVNS. This CDR3 contains 16 residues. The chain's CDR3 is CASSADGLAGFYEQYF. CDR3 nucleotides: TGTGCCAGCAGTGCCGACGGACTAGCGGGGTTTTACGAGCAGTACTTC.

In this sample, this clonotype turned up once. It may be a read error: a sequence one base away is much more abundant. The chain links TRBV11-1 to TRBJ2-1; TRBD2 aligns across 9 bases. After removal of 1 base from V and 8 bases from J, the junction contained 15 bases not matched to a gene. Germline loops: CDR1 SGHAT, CDR2 FQDESV (reference sequence). CDR3 length: 18 residues. CDR3 amino acids: CASSLGWPAGGSGDEQFF. The CDR3 bases are TGTGCCAGCAGCTTAGGTTGGCCAGCGGGAGGTTCAGGCGATGAGCAGTTCTTC.

In its sample, this clonotype was seen a few times. This chain links TRBV20-1 with TRBJ1-6, with TRBD1 matching 9 bases. With 1 base clipped from V and 6 bases from J, the junction kept 1 base outside the gene matches. The CDR3 runs 14 residues. The germline CDR1 and CDR2 sequences are DFQATT and SNEGSKA (reference sequence). CDR3 sequence reads: CSARGQGVNSPLHF. The CDR3 DNA reads as TGCAGTGCTAGAGGACAGGGGGTTAATTCACCCCTCCACTTT.

This clonotype was seen a few times. The genes are TRBV6-5 and TRBJ1-5, with D perhaps matching TRBD1 (6 bases). Germline CDR1 is MNHEY and CDR2 is SVGAGI. The CDR3 is 17 residues long. Trimming shortened V by 4 bases and J by 0 bases, and 16 bases separated the two germline ends. CDR3 coding DNA: TGTGCCAGCAGTTTTTGGGGGGCTCCAAATAGCAATCAGCCCCAGCATTTT. This gives the protein CASSFWGAPNSNQPQHF.

This clonotype was found many times. J is TRBJ2-3 and V is TRBV20-1, with TRBD2 identical over 9 bases. CDR1 DFQATT and CDR2 SNEGSKA come from the germline V gene (reference sequence). V gave up 5 bases and J gave up 4 bases; unmatched junction bases: 10. This CDR3 is 15 amino acids long. CDR3 sequence reads: CSAGAAGGRADTQYF. CDR3 bases: TGCAGTGCTGGGGCCGCGGGAGGGCGAGCAGATACGCAGTATTTT.

There are a few counts of this clonotype. The chain uses TRBV18 and TRBJ2-1; 8 nucleotides match TRBD2. V gave up 3 bases and J gave up 8 bases; unmatched junction bases: 6. CDR1 and CDR2 from the germline V gene are KGHSH and LQKENI. CDR3 size: 14 residues. CDR3 coding DNA: TGTGCCAGCTCACCTTCAGCGGGAGACGATGAGCAGTTCTTC. Translated, it gives CASSPSAGDDEQFF. The full variable domain, rest sourced from reference TRBV18 and TRBJ2-1, is NAGVMQNPRHLVRRRGQEARLRCSPMKGHSHVYWYRQLPEEGLKFMVYLQKENIIDESGMPKERFSAEFPKEGPSILRIQQVVRGDSAAYFCASSPSAGDDEQFFGPGTRLTVL.

This clonotype has more than one count but fewer than ten. The chain combines TRBV19 with TRBJ2-1, with 10 bases fitting TRBD2. The CDR3 length is 16 residues. Germline CDR1 and CDR2: LNHDA and SQIVND (reference sequence). V dropped 1 base and J dropped 6; count of bases not matched to a gene: 6. In nucleotides, the CDR3 is TGTGCCAGTAGTATAGTGGTGGCTAGCGGGAGCAATGAGCAGTTCTTC. This encodes CASSIVVASGSNEQFF.

The V gene is TRBV29-1, the J gene TRBJ1-1; maybe TRBD1 (6 bases). Trimming removed 4 bases at V and 3 bases at J, with 9 bases between. Germline values: CDR1 SQVTM, CDR2 ANQGSEA. The CDR3 consists of 12 residues. CDR3 sequence reads: CSVVGGHTEAFF. The CDR3 bases are TGCAGCGTTGTAGGGGGGCACACTGAAGCTTTCTTT.

V is TRBV14 and J is TRBJ2-1; D unresolved. The DNA end is more similar to TRBJ2-5, so the J call may be wrong. Germline V gene sequence: CDR1 SGHDN, CDR2 FVKESK. The CDR3 has 14 amino acids. The CDR3 spells CATPAGRLRKAQYF. CDR3 bases: TGTGCCACCCCTGCTGGCCGACTGCGAAAGGCCCAGTACTTC.

The chain carries TRBV10-3 and TRBJ1-3; D unresolved. The CDR3 loop spans 15 amino acids. The germline gives CDR1 ENHRY, CDR2 SYGVKD. Trimming removed 10 bases from V and 8 bases from J, with 24 bases in between. The DNA of the CDR3 is TGTGCCACCTCCGACCGGGCCCGGAAGGAGGACACCATATATTTT. Translated: CATSDRARKEDTIYF.

The chain carries TRBV6-1 and TRBJ2-3, with 8 bases aligning to TRBD2. This CDR3 is built from 17 residues. Germline loops: CDR1 MNHNS, CDR2 SASEGT. Germline trimming cut 5 bases from V and 3 bases from J; bases unmatched to any gene: 13. CDR3 sequence reads: CASSPHFSSGITDTQYF. CDR3 DNA sequence: TGTGCCAGCAGTCCCCATTTTAGTAGCGGGATTACAGATACGCAGTATTTT.

Note on this clonotype: Mismatch with germline at one junction end may stem from a read error. The J gene is TRBJ1-2, the V gene TRBV5-1; 8 positions match TRBD1. Looked up from germline, CDR1 is SGHRS and CDR2 is YFSETQ. The CDR3 spans 15 residues. The CDR3 sequence is CASRYQGAYNYGYTF. In DNA, the CDR3 is TGTGCCAGCAGATACCAGGGGGCCTATAACTATGGCTACACCTTC.